This TCR beta chain was recorded in a study of technical replicates of blood from a handful of donors. CDR3 size: 13 residues. CDR1 is MNHNS, CDR2 SASEGT, per germline. The V end lost 10 bases, the J end lost 4 bases, and 16 bases lay between the germline ends. Sequenced by immunoSEQ multiplex PCR; TCRdb stores in-frame clones only, minus some. Of about 69,000 clones detected, 88% appear once; the ten largest clones hold 3.5% to 5%. The specimen was PBMCs. The chain is built from TRBV6-1 and TRBJ1-1; a weak D match, TRBD1 (6 bases). The sequence was obtained from a human donor in good health. Some clones in this sample may be carry-over from other donors' samples. DNA of the CDR3: TGTGCCATGGGACATTCAGGGACCACTGAAGCTTTCTTT. This codes for CAMGHSGTTEAFF.